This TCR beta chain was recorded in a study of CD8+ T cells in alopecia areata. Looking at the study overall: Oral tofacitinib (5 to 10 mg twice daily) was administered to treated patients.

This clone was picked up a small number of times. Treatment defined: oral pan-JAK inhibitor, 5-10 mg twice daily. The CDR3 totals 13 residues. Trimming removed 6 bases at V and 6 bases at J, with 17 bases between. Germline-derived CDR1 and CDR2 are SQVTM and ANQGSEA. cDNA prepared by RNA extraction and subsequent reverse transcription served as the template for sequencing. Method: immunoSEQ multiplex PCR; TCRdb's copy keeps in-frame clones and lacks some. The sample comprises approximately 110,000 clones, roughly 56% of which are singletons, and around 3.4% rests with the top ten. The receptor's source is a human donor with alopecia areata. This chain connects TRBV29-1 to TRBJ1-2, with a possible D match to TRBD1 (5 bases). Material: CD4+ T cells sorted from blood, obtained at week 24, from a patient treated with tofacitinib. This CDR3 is CSVPREFLDGYTF. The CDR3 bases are TGCAGCGTCCCCAGGGAGTTTTTGGATGGCTACACCTTC.